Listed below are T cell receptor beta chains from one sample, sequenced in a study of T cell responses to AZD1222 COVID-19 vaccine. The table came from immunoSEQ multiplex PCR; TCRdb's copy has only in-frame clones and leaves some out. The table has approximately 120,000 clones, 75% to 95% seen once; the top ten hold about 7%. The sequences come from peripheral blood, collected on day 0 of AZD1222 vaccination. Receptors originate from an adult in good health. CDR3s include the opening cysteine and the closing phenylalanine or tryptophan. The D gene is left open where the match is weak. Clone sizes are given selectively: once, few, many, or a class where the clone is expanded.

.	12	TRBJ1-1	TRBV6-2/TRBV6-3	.	CASSPVGGAAFF	TGTGCCAGCAGCCCGGTGGGAGGAGCAGCTTTCTTT
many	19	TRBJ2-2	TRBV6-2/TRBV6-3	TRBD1	CASSSPGQILDQSAGELFF	TGTGCCAGCAGTTCTCCGGGACAGATCTTGGATCAGAGCGCCGGGGAGCTGTTTTTT
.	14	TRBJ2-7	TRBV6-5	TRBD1	CASRPTGLFYEQYF	TGTGCCAGCAGGCCGACAGGGCTGTTCTACGAGCAGTACTTC
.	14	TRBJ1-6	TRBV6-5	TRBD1	CASRGQGINSPLHF	TGTGCCAGCAGGGGACAGGGAATTAATTCACCCCTCCACTTT
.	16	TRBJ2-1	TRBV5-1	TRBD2	CASSMGLAADDNEQFF	TGCGCCAGCAGCATGGGACTAGCGGCGGATGACAATGAGCAGTTCTTC
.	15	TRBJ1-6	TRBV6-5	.	CASSYSGGVGSPLHF	TGTGCCAGCAGTTACTCGGGGGGCGTAGGCTCACCCCTCCACTTT
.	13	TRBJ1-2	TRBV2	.	CASSQGEDYGYTF	TGTGCCAGCAGCCAGGGAGAGGACTATGGCTACACCTTC
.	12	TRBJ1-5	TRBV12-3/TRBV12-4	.	CASSLKTQPQHF	TGTGCCAGCAGTTTAAAGACGCAGCCCCAGCATTTT
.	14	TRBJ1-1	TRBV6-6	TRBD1	CASSFTGEVTEAFF	TGTGCCAGCAGTTTCACAGGGGAGGTCACTGAAGCTTTCTTT
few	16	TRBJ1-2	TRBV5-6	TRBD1	CASSLSGTGTFYGYTF	TGTGCCAGCAGCTTATCCGGGACAGGGACCTTCTATGGCTACACCTTC
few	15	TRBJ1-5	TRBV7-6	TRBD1	CASSLGEGGDQPQHF	TGTGCCAGCAGCTTAGGCGAAGGGGGCGACCAGCCCCAGCATTTT
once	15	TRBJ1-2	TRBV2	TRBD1	CASSVGQGAGYGYTF	TGTGCCAGCAGCGTGGGACAGGGGGCAGGTTATGGCTACACCTTC
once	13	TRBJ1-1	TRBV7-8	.	CASSLAMNTEAFF	TGTGCCAGCAGCTTGGCGATGAACACTGAAGCTTTCTTT
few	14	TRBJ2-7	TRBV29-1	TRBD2	CSVGTGLALGEQYF	TGCAGCGTTGGTACGGGACTAGCGCTCGGCGAGCAGTACTTC
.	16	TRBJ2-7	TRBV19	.	CASSIGGSRSFYEQYF	TGTGCCAGTAGTATAGGTGGGAGCCGATCGTTCTACGAGCAGTACTTC
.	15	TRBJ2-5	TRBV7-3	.	CASSPTVTSQETQYF	TGTGCCAGCAGCCCGACGGTGACGAGCCAAGAGACCCAGTACTTC
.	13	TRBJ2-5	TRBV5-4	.	CASSSPLQETQYF	TGTGCCAGCAGCTCGCCCCTACAAGAGACCCAGTACTTC
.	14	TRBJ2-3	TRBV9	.	CASSPLERVDTQYF	TGTGCCAGCAGCCCCCTAGAGAGAGTCGATACGCAGTATTTT
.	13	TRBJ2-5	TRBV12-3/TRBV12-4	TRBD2	CASSFTGGETQYF	TGTGCCAGCAGTTTTACGGGGGGGGAGACCCAGTACTTC
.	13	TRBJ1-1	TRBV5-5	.	CASSPAVNTEAFF	TGTGCCAGCAGCCCCGCGGTTAACACTGAAGCTTTCTTT
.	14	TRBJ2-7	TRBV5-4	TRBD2	CASSSSGRPYEQYF	TGTGCCAGCAGCTCTAGCGGGAGGCCCTACGAGCAGTACTTC
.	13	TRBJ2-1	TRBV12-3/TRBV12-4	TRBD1	CASRGQGRDEQFF	TGTGCCAGCAGAGGACAGGGTCGGGATGAGCAGTTCTTC
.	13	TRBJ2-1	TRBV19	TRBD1	CASSIGTGSEQFF	TGTGCCAGTAGTATAGGGACAGGGTCTGAGCAGTTCTTC
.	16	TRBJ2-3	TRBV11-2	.	CASSLAPLTSTDTQYF	TGTGCCAGCAGCTTAGCCCCTCTTACTAGCACAGATACGCAGTATTTT
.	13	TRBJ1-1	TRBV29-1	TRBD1	CSVGQGSGTEAFF	TGCAGCGTTGGACAGGGGAGCGGCACTGAAGCTTTCTTT
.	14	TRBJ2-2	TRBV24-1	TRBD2	CATSLTSTTGELFF	TGTGCCACCAGCCTGACTAGCACCACCGGGGAGCTGTTTTTT
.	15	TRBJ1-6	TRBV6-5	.	CASKEQGWSNSPLHF	TGTGCCAGCAAAGAACAGGGTTGGAGTAATTCACCCCTCCACTTT
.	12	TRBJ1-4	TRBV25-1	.	CASSPIGGKLFF	TGTGCCAGCAGCCCAATCGGGGGGAAACTGTTTTTT
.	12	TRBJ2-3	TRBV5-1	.	CASSPEGDTQYF	TGCGCCAGCAGCCCGGAAGGAGATACGCAGTATTTT
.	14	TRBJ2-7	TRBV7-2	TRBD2	CASSPRTSDHEQYF	TGTGCCAGCAGCCCGCGGACTAGCGACCACGAGCAGTACTTC
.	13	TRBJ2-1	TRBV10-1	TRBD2	CASSALAGGEQFF	TGCGCCAGCAGTGCACTAGCGGGAGGGGAGCAGTTCTTC
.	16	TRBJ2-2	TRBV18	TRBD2	CASSPVVAGDTGELFF	TGTGCCAGCTCACCAGTGGTAGCGGGGGACACCGGGGAGCTGTTTTTT
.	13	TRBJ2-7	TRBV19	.	CASSIALGYEQYF	TGTGCCAGTAGTATTGCCCTGGGCTACGAGCAGTACTTC
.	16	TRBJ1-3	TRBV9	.	CASSVSGFISGNTIYF	TGTGCCAGCAGCGTATCAGGGTTTATCTCTGGAAACACCATATATTTT
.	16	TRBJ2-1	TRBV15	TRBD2	CATSREGTGGPDEQFF	TGTGCCACCAGCAGAGAAGGAACGGGAGGGCCCGATGAGCAGTTCTTC
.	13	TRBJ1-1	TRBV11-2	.	CASFRLRDTEAFF	TGTGCCAGCTTTAGGTTGAGGGACACTGAAGCTTTCTTT
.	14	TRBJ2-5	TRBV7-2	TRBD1	CASSPDRAGETQYF	TGTGCCAGCAGCCCGGACAGGGCCGGGGAGACCCAGTACTTC
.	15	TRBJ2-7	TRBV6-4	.	CASFIPPGGSYEQYF	TGTGCCAGCTTCATCCCTCCTGGGGGTTCCTACGAGCAGTACTTC
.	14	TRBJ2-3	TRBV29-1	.	CSVEDLGGADTQYF	TGCAGCGTTGAAGATCTGGGGGGCGCAGATACGCAGTATTTT
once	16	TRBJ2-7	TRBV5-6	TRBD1	CASSLPGQFFVYEQYF	TGTGCCAGCAGTTTGCCGGGACAGTTCTTCGTCTACGAGCAGTACTTC
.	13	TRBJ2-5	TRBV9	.	CASSVGQQETQYF	TGTGCCAGCAGCGTAGGCCAGCAAGAGACCCAGTACTTC
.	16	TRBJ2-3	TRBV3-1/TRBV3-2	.	CASSQVTGGATDTQYF	TGTGCCAGCAGCCAAGTAACAGGAGGGGCCACAGATACGCAGTATTTT
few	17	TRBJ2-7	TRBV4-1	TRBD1	CASSPTGDRTYSYEQYF	TGCGCCAGCAGCCCTACCGGGGACAGGACATACTCCTACGAGCAGTACTTC
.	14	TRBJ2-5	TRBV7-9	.	CASSRRTAQETQYF	TGTGCCAGCAGCCGTCGGACAGCTCAAGAGACCCAGTACTTC
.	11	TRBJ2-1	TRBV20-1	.	CSASPGRGQFF	TGCAGTGCTAGTCCAGGGAGAGGCCAGTTCTTC